This T cell receptor (beta chain) appears in the sequencing data of a study of T cell responses to AZD1222 COVID-19 vaccine. Study-wide results and limits: Repertoires were sampled only after the peak T cell response.

The CDR3 spans 15 residues. The germline CDR1 and CDR2 sequences are KGHSH and LQKENI. V lost 3 bases, J lost 3 bases, and 14 bases lay in between. Assay: immunoSEQ multiplex PCR; the TCRdb copy retains only in-frame clones and omits some. The sample holds around 100,000 clones; 80% to 95% are singletons and the top ten take about 1.2%. About this clone: What it recognizes is unknown.

This rearrangement joins TRBV18 to TRBJ1-1; D remains unclear. The material sequenced was peripheral blood, taken on day 0 of AZD1222 vaccination. The clonotype was recovered from an adult in good health. The CDR3 sequence: CASSPLIGRYTEAFF. CDR3 sequence (DNA): TGTGCCAGCTCACCCTTAATCGGACGCTACACTGAAGCTTTCTTT.